This T cell receptor beta chain was sequenced in a study of metastatic and nonmetastatic thyroid tumors. Study details: The study looked at repertoires side by side in blood and in tumor or nodule tissue from malignant and benign thyroid patients.

This clone occurred a few times. Its antigen remains unidentified. Patients were all untreated before their thyroid surgery. V shed 7 bases and J shed 5 bases, with 9 bases lying between them. Germline loops: CDR1 MDHEN, CDR2 SYDVKM. CDR3 length: 12 residues. TCRdb re-called the PCR reads with MiXCR. The sample comprises around 30,000 clones, roughly 4.2% of which are singletons, and roughly 23% rests with the top ten. Study-level results: Across blood and tumor, TCR beta diversity in malignant thyroid tumors was reportedly significantly higher than in benign nodules.

The V call is TRBV28, the J call TRBJ2-1; D call uncertain. Sequenced material: blood. The clonotype comes from a female donor with papillary thyroid cancer or a benign thyroid nodule (not recorded which). Some clones in this sample may be carry-over from other donors' samples. This CDR3 reads CASTTTHNEQFF. CDR3 coding DNA: TGTGCCAGCACCACTACCCACAATGAGCAGTTCTTC.